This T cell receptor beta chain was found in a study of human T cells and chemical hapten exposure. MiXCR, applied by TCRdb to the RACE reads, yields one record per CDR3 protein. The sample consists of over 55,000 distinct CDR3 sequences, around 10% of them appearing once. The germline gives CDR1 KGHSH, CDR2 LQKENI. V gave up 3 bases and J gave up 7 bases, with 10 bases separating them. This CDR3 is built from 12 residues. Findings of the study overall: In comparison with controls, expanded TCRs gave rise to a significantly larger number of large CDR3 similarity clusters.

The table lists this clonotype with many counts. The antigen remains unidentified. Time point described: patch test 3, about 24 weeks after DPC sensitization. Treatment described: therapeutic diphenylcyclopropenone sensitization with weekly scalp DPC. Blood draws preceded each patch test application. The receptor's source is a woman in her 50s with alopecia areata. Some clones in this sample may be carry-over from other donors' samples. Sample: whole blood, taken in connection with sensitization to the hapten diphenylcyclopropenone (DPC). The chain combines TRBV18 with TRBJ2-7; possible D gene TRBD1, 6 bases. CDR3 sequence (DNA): TGTGCCAGCTCACCCGACAGGTGGGAGCAGTACTTC. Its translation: CASSPDRWEQYF.